The 27 T cell receptor beta chains below come from one sample, sequenced in a study of T cell repertoires in cytomegalovirus infection. TCRdb re-derived calls from the reads in MiXCR, one entry per CDR3 protein. The table records 550,000 to 850,000 distinct CDR3 sequences, around 31% of them present only once. For these TCRs, the target antigens are not known. The sample was cultured PBMCs, taken from culture after CMV antigen stimulation. All receptors derive from a human donor in good health (CMV status not recorded). Some clones in this sample may be carry-over from other donors' samples.

This clonotype was observed a handful of times. This rearrangement joins TRBV2 to TRBJ2-5, with a tentative D call TRBD2 (6 bases). Trimming cost V 4 bases and J 5 bases, with 11 bases left between them. This CDR3 comprises 13 residues. Germline V gene sequence: CDR1 SNHLY, CDR2 FYNNEI. The CDR3: CASSVELAETQYF. In DNA form, the CDR3 reads TGTGCCAGCAGTGTCGAGCTAGCGGAGACCCAGTACTTC.

J is TRBJ2-7 and V is TRBV20-1; D might be TRBD2 (5 bases). Germline loops: CDR1 DFQATT, CDR2 SNEGSKA (reference sequence). With 5 bases removed from V and 5 bases from J, the gap between germline ends came to 16 bases. CDR3 length: 13 residues. CDR3 protein: CSAQPGRTDEQYF. The CDR3 DNA sequence: TGCAGTGCTCAGCCGGGAAGGACGGACGAGCAGTACTTC.

The V and J genes are TRBV7-6 and TRBJ2-5; D may be TRBD2 (5 bases). The V gene's germline CDR1 is SGHVS and CDR2 FNYEAQ. Trimming left V 6 bases short and J 4 bases short, with 12 bases between. This CDR3 is 13 amino acids long. The CDR3 DNA is TGTGCCAGCAGTATTATCCGGGGAGAGACCCAGTACTTC. Translated, it gives CASSIIRGETQYF.

This chain connects TRBV19 to TRBJ1-3; perhaps TRBD1 as D (6 bases). CDR3 length: 17 amino acids. Germline V gives CDR1 LNHDA, CDR2 SQIVND (reference sequence). The V end was cut by 3 bases, the J end by 0 bases, with 15 bases between. The CDR3 DNA sequence: TGTGCCAGTAGTATTCTGGGCAGCAGGGGCTCTGGAAACACCATATATTTT. This encodes CASSILGSRGSGNTIYF.

The V call is TRBV28, the J call TRBJ2-1; 10 nucleotides agree with TRBD2. Germline trimming cut 6 bases from V and 4 bases from J; bases unmatched to any gene: 6. The CDR3 has 15 amino acids. CDR1 is MDHEN, CDR2 SYDVKM, per germline. CDR3 region: CASRPGLATYNEQFF. CDR3 coding DNA: TGTGCCAGCAGACCGGGACTAGCGACTTACAATGAGCAGTTCTTC.

This rearrangement joins TRBV29-1 to TRBJ1-1; tentative D call: TRBD1 (5 bases). The CDR3 is made up of 13 amino acids. Deletions cut 4 bases from V and 0 bases from J, with 9 bases between. The germline V gene has CDR1 SQVTM and CDR2 ANQGSEA. The CDR3 DNA reads TGCAGCGTTGTTCGGACATTGAACACTGAAGCTTTCTTT. Protein sequence: CSVVRTLNTEAFF.

The chain links TRBV7-2 to TRBJ2-7, with unresolved D. The V end lost 5 bases, the J end lost 6 bases, and 11 bases lay between the germline ends. Germline V gene lookup returns CDR1 SGHTA and CDR2 FQGNSA. The CDR3 runs to 12 residues. CDR3 loop: CASSTPPGEQYF. CDR3 in DNA: TGTGCCAGCAGCACCCCCCCGGGCGAGCAGTACTTC.

This clonotype was detected a few times. The rearrangement uses TRBV20-1 and TRBJ1-1; TRBD1 agrees at 8 bases. The ends lost 6 bases at V and 6 bases at J; junction bases unmatched: 3. Germline V gives CDR1 DFQATT, CDR2 SNEGSKA (reference sequence). The CDR3 covers 11 residues. The CDR3 region has the DNA TGCAGTGCCATACAGGGGGCTGAAGCTTTCTTT. Translation gives CSAIQGAEAFF.

This clonotype has just a few counts. V usage is TRBV5-1 and J usage is TRBJ1-1; TRBD1 is a possible D gene (5 bases). This CDR3 region has 15 residues. The ends were cut back, 4 bases at V and 3 bases at J, with 16 bases in the middle. Germline V lookup: CDR1 SGHRS, CDR2 YFSETQ. The CDR3 coding sequence is TGCGCCAGCAGCCGAGAAGGGGACGTCTACACTGAAGCTTTCTTT. Protein: CASSREGDVYTEAFF.

This clonotype has a handful of counts. The rearrangement joins TRBV2 to TRBJ2-5, with 12 bases that match TRBD2. The germline gives CDR1 SNHLY, CDR2 FYNNEI. The CDR3 has 17 residues. Losses at the gene ends were 7 bases for V and 1 base for J; bases not matched to a gene: 10. The CDR3 loop reads CASTDPGLAGIQETQYF. CDR3 coding DNA: TGTGCCAGCACCGACCCCGGACTAGCGGGGATCCAAGAGACCCAGTACTTC.

This clonotype was seen only a few times. The chain is built from TRBV7-9 and TRBJ2-2; TRBD2 might be the D (7 bases). Germline loops: CDR1 SEHNR, CDR2 FQNEAQ (reference sequence). This CDR3 is built from 17 residues. V lost 5 bases and J lost 1, with 17 bases in between. Written as DNA, the CDR3 is TGTGCCAGCAGCCACACCCGGGGGGCTTTGAACACCGGGGAGCTGTTTTTT. Its translation: CASSHTRGALNTGELFF.

The V call is TRBV19, the J call TRBJ2-5; D perhaps matches TRBD2 (6 bases). Trimming shortened V by 6 bases and J by 4 bases, and 15 bases separated the two germline ends. Germline V gene sequence: CDR1 LNHDA, CDR2 SQIVND (reference sequence). This CDR3 has 14 amino acids. The CDR3 here is CASSNAGTAETQYF. As DNA, the CDR3 is TGTGCCAGTAGCAACGCCGGGACTGCAGAGACCCAGTACTTC.

To note about this clonotype: This may be a read error, as it is one base from a much larger clone. The V and J genes are TRBV7-2 and TRBJ1-2; TRBD1 aligns across 9 bases. Trimming cost V 7 bases and J 5 bases; bases outside gene matches: 11. The V gene's germline CDR1 is SGHTA and CDR2 FQGNSA. The CDR3 covers 15 residues. The CDR3 sequence is CASNPRTGDVYGYTF. The CDR3 DNA reads TGTGCCAGCAACCCTAGGACAGGGGACGTTTATGGCTACACCTTC.

In its sample, this clonotype was seen a few times. This chain connects TRBV6-2 or TRBV6-3 to TRBJ2-1; TRBD2 aligns across 9 bases. Germline assignment: CDR1 MNHEY and CDR2 SVGEGT. The CDR3 sequence is 14 residues long. V dropped 4 bases and J dropped 10; count of bases not matched to a gene: 8. DNA of the CDR3: TGTGCCAGCAGTTTCCAGCGGGAGGTACTGGAGCAGTTCTTC. Protein: CASSFQREVLEQFF.

This rearrangement joins TRBV7-9 to TRBJ1-4, with D possibly TRBD1 on 6 matching bases. This CDR3 is built from 13 residues. Germline CDR1 and CDR2: SEHNR and FQNEAQ (reference sequence). The V end lost 7 bases, the J end lost 7 bases, and 13 bases lay between the germline ends. The CDR3 sequence is CASNLMGAEKLFF. The CDR3 bases are TGTGCCAGCAACCTAATGGGGGCTGAAAAACTGTTTTTT.

The V and J genes are TRBV12-3 or TRBV12-4 and TRBJ1-6, with TRBD1 identical over 10 bases. Trimming removed 6 bases from V and 6 bases from J; junction bases left unmatched: 11. The CDR3 consists of 17 residues. CDR3 loop: CASSPGTGDSINSPLHF. CDR3 DNA sequence: TGTGCCAGCAGCCCCGGGACAGGGGATTCTATTAATTCACCCCTCCACTTT.

CDR3 DNA sequence: TGTGCCAGCAGTGATGAGTTGGGGATACGCACAGATACGCAGTATTTT. Protein: CASSDELGIRTDTQYF. The chain links TRBV6-1 to TRBJ2-3; D unresolved. V was cut by 3 bases and J by 1 base, with 14 bases left in between. Germline V gives CDR1 MNHNS, CDR2 SASEGT. The CDR3 is made up of 16 amino acids.

This chain connects TRBV7-9 to TRBJ2-2; D ambiguous. This CDR3 spans 16 amino acids. Germline V gene data show CDR1 as SEHNR and CDR2 as FQNEAQ (reference sequence). The V end was cut by 2 bases, the J end by 6 bases, with 16 bases between. The CDR3 DNA sequence: TGTGCCAGCAGCTTAAGCCGACCTTTTCCCGCCGGGGAGCTGTTTTTT. Its protein product is CASSLSRPFPAGELFF.

The V gene is TRBV11-2, the J gene TRBJ2-6; D gene unclear. The CDR3 is 14 residues long. Deletions cut 5 bases from V and 2 bases from J, with 7 bases between. The germline gives CDR1 SGHAT, CDR2 FQNNGV. DNA for the CDR3: TGTGCCAGCAGCGAGTCCACTGGGGCCAACGTCCTGACTTTC. It yields the protein CASSESTGANVLTF.

This clonotype showed up just a few times. The V gene is TRBV6-1, the J gene TRBJ2-3, with 12 nucleotides matching TRBD2. The CDR3 covers 17 residues. Trimming cost V 5 bases and J 7 bases; bases outside gene matches: 13. From germline, CDR1 is MNHNS and CDR2 SASEGT. CDR3 DNA: TGTGCCAGCAGTAATCGACTAGCGGGGGCCTCGGGGCATACGCAGTATTTT. Translation: CASSNRLAGASGHTQYF.

This clonotype was picked up many times. The chain employs TRBV7-2 and TRBJ2-5, with 10 bases identical to TRBD2. CDR3 size: 17 residues. Trimming at V came to 1 base and at J to 1 base, leaving 6 bases not matched to a gene. CDR1 SGHTA and CDR2 FQGNSA come from the germline V gene. CDR3 DNA: TGTGCCAGCAGCTTAGGGATACTAGCGGGGAGCCAAGAGACCCAGTACTTC. Protein product: CASSLGILAGSQETQYF.

This clonotype appeared a few times. The rearrangement joins TRBV19 to TRBJ2-3; D gene unclear. The V gene's germline CDR1 is LNHDA and CDR2 SQIVND (reference sequence). CDR3 size: 13 residues. Trimming stripped 1 base from V and 2 bases from J, with 4 bases between. CDR3 residues: CASSIVNTDTQYF. The DNA of the CDR3 is TGTGCCAGTAGTATAGTGAACACAGATACGCAGTATTTT.

This clonotype has only a few counts. The V gene is TRBV28, the J gene TRBJ1-6, with D possibly being TRBD1 (6 bases). The length of the CDR3 is 16 residues. The germline V gene encodes CDR1 MDHEN and CDR2 SYDVKM. Trimming left V 5 bases short and J 1 base short, with 12 bases between. The CDR3 here is CASSPSQGSYNSPLHF. The CDR3 DNA follows: TGTGCCAGCAGTCCCTCACAGGGATCCTATAATTCACCCCTCCACTTT.

The gene calls are TRBV2 and TRBJ1-2; the D gene is possibly TRBD1 (5 bases). Trimming took 4 bases from V and 3 from J, leaving 12 bases between them. Germline-derived CDR1 and CDR2 are SNHLY and FYNNEI. The CDR3 is made up of 14 amino acids. This CDR3 is CASSGQGSDYGYTF. The CDR3 nucleotides read TGTGCCAGCAGTGGTCAGGGTTCGGACTATGGCTACACCTTC.

This clonotype was seen more than once but under ten times. The rearrangement links TRBV12-3 or TRBV12-4 to TRBJ2-3; the D is unclear. The CDR3 has 24 amino acids. V lost 4 bases and J lost 2, with 40 bases in between. CDR3 sequence (DNA): TGTGCCAGCAGTTCTCATTCTGGCAGTTTTTCTCCTAACCAGCCGGCAAAATTCACAGATACGCAGTATTTT. This translates into CASSSHSGSFSPNQPAKFTDTQYF.

J is TRBJ1-1 and V is TRBV6-6, with 7 bases fitting TRBD1. This CDR3 spans 15 amino acids. J was trimmed by 3 bases and V by 1 base; bases with no gene match: 5. The germline V gene encodes CDR1 MNHNY and CDR2 SVGAGI (reference sequence). As DNA, the CDR3 is TGTGCCAGCAGTTACTTGGAGGACAGGTACACTGAAGCTTTCTTT. Translating gives CASSYLEDRYTEAFF.

The CDR3 spells CASSATGVLNEQYF. The CDR3 nucleotides read TGTGCCAGCAGTGCGACAGGGGTATTGAACGAGCAGTACTTC. The rearrangement links TRBV12-3 or TRBV12-4 to TRBJ2-7; 8 bases line up with TRBD1. This CDR3 contains 14 residues. J lost 5 bases, V lost 5 bases, and 8 bases had no gene match.